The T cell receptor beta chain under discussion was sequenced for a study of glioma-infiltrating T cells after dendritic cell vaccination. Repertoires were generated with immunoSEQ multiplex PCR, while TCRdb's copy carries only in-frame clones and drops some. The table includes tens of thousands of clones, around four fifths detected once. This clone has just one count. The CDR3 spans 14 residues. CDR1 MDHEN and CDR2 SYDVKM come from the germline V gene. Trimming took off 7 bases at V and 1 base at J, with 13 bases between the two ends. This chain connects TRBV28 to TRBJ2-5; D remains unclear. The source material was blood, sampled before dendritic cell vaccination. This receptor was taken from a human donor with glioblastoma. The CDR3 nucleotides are TGTGCCAGCACCGGCCCAAGCGTCCAAGAGACCCAGTACTTC. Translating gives CASTGPSVQETQYF. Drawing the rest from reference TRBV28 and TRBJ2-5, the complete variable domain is DVKVTQSSRYLVKRTGEKVFLECVQDMDHENMFWYRQDPGLGLRLIYFSYDVKMKEKGDIPEGYSVSREKKERFSLILESASTNQTSMYLCASTGPSVQETQYFGPGTRLLVL.